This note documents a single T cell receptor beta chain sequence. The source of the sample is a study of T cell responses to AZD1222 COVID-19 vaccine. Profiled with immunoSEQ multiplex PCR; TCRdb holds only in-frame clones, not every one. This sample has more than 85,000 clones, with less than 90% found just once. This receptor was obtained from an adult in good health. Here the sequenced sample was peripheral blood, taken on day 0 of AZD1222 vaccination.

The CDR3 bases are TGCGCCAGCAGCCAAGGTTGGGGGGCGCGGAGCTATGGCTACACCTTC. Translating gives CASSQGWGARSYGYTF. The chain has TRBV4-1 and TRBJ1-2; weak D call: TRBD1 (6 bases). The CDR3 contains 16 residues. V lost 1 base, J lost 4 bases, and 16 bases lay in between. Germline loops: CDR1 MGHRA, CDR2 YSYEKL.